The rows below give T cell receptor beta chains drawn from one sample of a study of T cell repertoires in cytomegalovirus infection. From the reads, TCRdb called clonotypes with MiXCR, one entry per CDR3 protein. Among about 600,000 distinct CDR3 sequences listed, around 24% were seen once. Sequenced input: CD8+ T cells from PBMCs. The receptors were sampled from a human donor in good health (CMV status not recorded). Some clones in this sample may be carry-over from other donors' samples. Both conserved end residues are part of each CDR3. D genes are given only for firm matches. For some rows the clone size is stated as once, few or many, or as a class when expanded; others skip it.

J,V,D,size,DNA,CDR3
TRBJ1-2,TRBV7-9,-,-,TGTGCCAGCAGCTTACGACCCCATAACTATGGCTACACCTTC,CASSLRPHNYGYTF
TRBJ2-6,TRBV6-2/TRBV6-3,TRBD1,few,TGTGCCAGCAGCCCGGGACAGGCAGAAGGGATTGGCGCCAACGTCCTGACTTTC,CASSPGQAEGIGANVLTF
TRBJ2-1,TRBV6-1,-,many,TGTGCCAGCAGTGGGCCTGCGGGTGAGCAGTTCTTC,CASSGPAGEQFF
TRBJ2-7,TRBV14,-,-,TGTGCCAGCAGCCAAGATTTTGGGGGCTCCTACGAGCAGTACTTC,CASSQDFGGSYEQYF
TRBJ2-6,TRBV28,TRBD1,-,TGTGCCAGCAGCATTCCGACAGGGACCCTCTCCCCCTCTGGGGCCAACGTCCTGACTTTC,CASSIPTGTLSPSGANVLTF
TRBJ1-2,TRBV12-3/TRBV12-4,TRBD1,-,TGTGCCAGCAGTTTACTAGCCGGGACAGACTATGGCTACACCTTC,CASSLLAGTDYGYTF
TRBJ2-2,TRBV7-9,-,many,TGTGCCAGCAGCCCCGGGGCCGCCGATTACACCGGGGAGCTGTTTTTT,CASSPGAADYTGELFF
TRBJ1-1,TRBV14,-,few,TGTGCCAGCAGCCATTTAAAGAGGACTGAAGCTTTCTTT,CASSHLKRTEAFF
TRBJ2-7,TRBV20-1,-,-,TGCAGTGCTAGACCTACGGACAGTCCCTTCTTCTACGAGCAGTACTTC,CSARPTDSPFFYEQYF
TRBJ2-1,TRBV7-3,-,-,TGTGCCAGCAAGGAGCAGGGGCAGGGTGCCGATGAGCAGTTCTTC,CASKEQGQGADEQFF
TRBJ2-5,TRBV7-9,-,many,TGTGCCAGCAGCCCAGGGGAAGAGACCCAGTACTTC,CASSPGEETQYF
TRBJ1-2,TRBV20-1,-,few,TGCAGTGCTAGAGTTTCTGGGGACCTCAACTATGGCTACACCTTC,CSARVSGDLNYGYTF
TRBJ2-1,TRBV7-2,-,many,TGTGCCAGCAGCCCCGACGGGGGTTGGGGCAATGAGCAGTTCTTC,CASSPDGGWGNEQFF
TRBJ2-1,TRBV5-1,-,-,TGCGCCAGCAGCGAACAGGGTAAGCCCTACAATGAGCAGTTCTTC,CASSEQGKPYNEQFF
TRBJ2-3,TRBV20-1,TRBD2,-,TGCAGTGCTCCCCTAGCGGGGGAGAGCACAGATACGCAGTATTTT,CSAPLAGESTDTQYF
TRBJ2-5,TRBV7-8,-,few,TGTGCCAGCAGCTTAGAGGCAGCAGGGCCTAAAGAGACCCAGTACTTC,CASSLEAAGPKETQYF
TRBJ2-3,TRBV7-7,TRBD2,many,TGTGCTAGCAGCTTAGGGTCCCGACGGGAGGCAGATACGCAGTATTTT,CASSLGSRREADTQYF
TRBJ2-7,TRBV15,-,-,TGTGCCACCAGCAGTACTAGCCTCCCCCACTACGAGCAGTACTTC,CATSSTSLPHYEQYF
TRBJ1-1,TRBV20-1,-,once,TGCAGTGCTCCGGACAGACTAATGAACACTGAAGCTTTCTTT,CSAPDRLMNTEAFF
TRBJ1-1,TRBV5-6,-,few,TGTGCCAGCAGCTGGGGTAGACGGTGGAACACTGAAGCTTTCTTT,CASSWGRRWNTEAFF
TRBJ2-5,TRBV28,-,many,TGTGCCAGCAGTCTGCCCGAGGCGGGGCCAGAGACCCAGTACTTC,CASSLPEAGPETQYF
TRBJ2-1,TRBV20-1,TRBD2,-,TGCAGTGCGCCTAGCGGGGGCCCCCTGGTTGAGCAGTTCTTC,CSAPSGGPLVEQFF
TRBJ2-5,TRBV14,-,many,TGTGCCAGCAGCCTAGGGGCCAAAGAGACCCAGTACTTC,CASSLGAKETQYF
TRBJ2-2,TRBV7-9,-,many,TGTGCCAGCAACCCTGCCGGGGAGCTGTTTTTT,CASNPAGELFF
TRBJ2-1,TRBV13,-,once,TGTGCCAGCAGCTTGGACTATAACTACAATGAGCAGTTCTTC,CASSLDYNYNEQFF
TRBJ2-4,TRBV7-2,-,-,TGTGCCAGCAGCTTAACGGGGCAGTCAGGTCCTTGGAACATTCAGTACTTC,CASSLTGQSGPWNIQYF
TRBJ2-2,TRBV2,-,-,TGTGCCAGCAGTGAAGGGGTAATGAACGGGGAGCTGTTTTTT,CASSEGVMNGELFF
TRBJ1-2,TRBV18,TRBD1,few,TGTGCCAGCTCACTCGGGACAGCACCATATACTAACTATGGCTACACCTTC,CASSLGTAPYTNYGYTF
TRBJ2-3,TRBV28,-,many,TGTGCCAGCAGTTTATTTGGAGGGACGGGGAAAACAGATACGCAGTATTTT,CASSLFGGTGKTDTQYF
TRBJ2-1,TRBV6-2/TRBV6-3,TRBD2,few,TGTGCCAGCAGTTACACCCGGGGGGGACCCTACAATGAGCAGTTCTTC,CASSYTRGGPYNEQFF
TRBJ2-5,TRBV6-6,TRBD1,few,TGTGCCAGCAGTTACACCGGGACAGGGGAACAAGAGACCCAGTACTTC,CASSYTGTGEQETQYF
TRBJ1-1,TRBV6-1,-,many,TGTGCCAGCACCCACTCCCCAGGGGAGGACACTGAAGCTTTCTTT,CASTHSPGEDTEAFF
TRBJ1-6,TRBV4-2,-,many,TGTGCCAGCAGCCAAGATCGGGGGTACAATTCACCCCTCCACTTT,CASSQDRGYNSPLHF
TRBJ1-2,TRBV6-5,TRBD1,-,TGTGCCAGCAGTCCCGGGACAGCTGCCTATGGCTACACCTTC,CASSPGTAAYGYTF
TRBJ2-2,TRBV2,-,few,TGTGCCAGCAGTGAAGCGGGGACGCCTGGGGAGCTGTTTTTT,CASSEAGTPGELFF
TRBJ1-6,TRBV25-1,TRBD1,-,TGTGCCAGCAGTGAATGGATACGACAGGGGGCGTATTCACCCCTCCACTTT,CASSEWIRQGAYSPLHF
TRBJ1-4,TRBV20-1,TRBD1,-,TGCAGTGCTAGAGAAAAGGACAGGGGAGAGCGCGAAAAACTGTTTTTT,CSAREKDRGEREKLFF
TRBJ2-2,TRBV6-2/TRBV6-3,-,many,TGTGCCAGCAGTTACCGCAGGAGGGAGAACACCGGGGAGCTGTTTTTT,CASSYRRRENTGELFF
TRBJ2-7,TRBV6-6,-,many,TGTGCCAGCAGTTACTCACTCTACGAGCAGTACTTC,CASSYSLYEQYF
TRBJ2-1,TRBV2,-,-,TGTGCCAGCAGTAGTGGCGTCCTGGAGCAGTTCTTC,CASSSGVLEQFF
TRBJ1-1,TRBV18,-,-,TGTGCCAGCGTCACCGGGGCGGACACTGAAGCTTTCTTT,CASVTGADTEAFF
TRBJ2-6,TRBV7-6,TRBD1,few,TGTGCCAGCAGCCCGGGGGCGGGACAGGAGAGCTCTGGGGCCAACGTCCTGACTTTC,CASSPGAGQESSGANVLTF
TRBJ2-3,TRBV7-6,TRBD2,many,TGTGCCAGCAGCTTACCATTCTGGGAGGGGAGCACAGATACGCAGTATTTT,CASSLPFWEGSTDTQYF
TRBJ1-2,TRBV5-6,-,-,TGTGCCAGCAGTCAAGGACACCCAGCTAACTATGGCTACACCTTC,CASSQGHPANYGYTF
TRBJ2-6,TRBV11-2,-,-,TGTGCCAGCAGCCTAAGGTTGGGGTCTCGTGGGGCCAACGTCCTGACTTTC,CASSLRLGSRGANVLTF
TRBJ2-1,TRBV5-1,-,once,TGCGCCAGCAGCTTGGCCTCGGGGGTACTCAATGAGCAGTTCTTC,CASSLASGVLNEQFF
TRBJ1-1,TRBV14,-,-,TGTGCCGGCAGCCAAGATTCTTCGTCGGGACCCCTGAACACTGAAGCTTTCTTT,CAGSQDSSSGPLNTEAFF
TRBJ2-2,TRBV29-1,TRBD1,-,TGCAGCGTTGAAGCATGGGCAGGGGGCCAGGCCGGGGAGCTGTTTTTT,CSVEAWAGGQAGELFF
TRBJ2-5,TRBV25-1,-,few,TGTGCCAGCAGTGAAAAGCGGGTTCTTGAGACCCAGTACTTC,CASSEKRVLETQYF
TRBJ2-1,TRBV28,-,-,TGTGCCAGCCGGCGGGGAGGGGGGAACAATGAGCAGTTCTTC,CASRRGGGNNEQFF
TRBJ1-1,TRBV7-6,-,many,TGTGCCAGCAGCTCCCCAGGGATCGCTGAAGCTTTCTTT,CASSSPGIAEAFF
TRBJ2-7,TRBV12-3/TRBV12-4,-,few,TGTGCCAGCAGCTTAGGACGGCGGAGCTCCTACGAGCAGTACTTC,CASSLGRRSSYEQYF
TRBJ2-1,TRBV20-1,TRBD1,-,TGCAGTGCTAGGGGGGACAGGGGGTACAATGAGCAGTTCTTC,CSARGDRGYNEQFF
TRBJ1-2,TRBV7-2,-,many,TGTGCCAGCAGCTTTAGTAGGGGGGCTGATGGCTACACCTTC,CASSFSRGADGYTF
TRBJ2-1,TRBV5-5,-,-,TGTGCCAGCACCTCCAACCCCCCCGGGAATGAGCAGTTCTTC,CASTSNPPGNEQFF
TRBJ1-5,TRBV28,TRBD1,-,TGTGTCAGCAGTCAGGACAGGGGTAGCAATCAGCCCCAGCATTTT,CVSSQDRGSNQPQHF
TRBJ2-5,TRBV20-1,TRBD2,-,TGCAGTGCTAGAGATATAGCGGGGGGCCAGTACTTC,CSARDIAGGQYF
TRBJ2-5,TRBV7-9,TRBD2,many,TGTGCCAGCAGCTCGACTAGCGGGGAGTACCAAGAGACCCAGTACTTC,CASSSTSGEYQETQYF
TRBJ2-1,TRBV5-6,TRBD2,few,TGTGCCAGCAGCTTGACGACTAGCGGGAGCTACAATGAGCAGTTCTTC,CASSLTTSGSYNEQFF